Following are 30 T cell receptor beta chains from one sample sequenced in a study of T-cell reconstitution after alpha-beta-depleted transplantation in children. TCRbeta library construction was performed incorporating unique molecular identifiers. TCRdb re-called the PCR reads through MiXCR, storing one row per CDR3 protein. There are fewer than 700,000 distinct CDR3 sequences in the sample; 10% to 15% occur only once, and over 2% lies in the top ten. The sample here was PBMCs, mostly from graft donor cells, taken 360 days after TCRalphabeta/CD19-depleted stem cell transplant. These receptors all come from a male patient younger than 18 who had a stem cell transplant for acute myeloid leukemia, so the T cells may come from the graft donor.

V and J are TRBV7-9 and TRBJ2-5, with a weak D call TRBD1 (5 bases). V lost 2 bases to trimming and J lost 5 bases, with 9 bases between them. Germline CDR1 reads SEHNR; CDR2 reads FQNEAQ (reference sequence). The CDR3 has 13 residues. The chain's CDR3 is CASSLQGWETQYF. Here the CDR3 DNA reads TGTGCCAGCAGCTTACAGGGATGGGAGACCCAGTACTTC.

The V gene is TRBV14, the J gene TRBJ2-3; D is uncertain. Trimming left V 1 base short and J 4 bases short, with 15 bases between. Germline-derived CDR1 and CDR2 are SGHDN and FVKESK. This CDR3 spans 16 amino acids. The CDR3 nucleotides read TGTGCCAGCAGCCAAGTAAGGCAGTTATTCCCAGATACGCAGTATTTT. This sequence encodes CASSQVRQLFPDTQYF.

The chain couples TRBV7-2 to TRBJ2-3; D is unclear. CDR3 size: 14 residues. Trimming shortened V by 0 bases and J by 2 bases, and 6 bases separated the two germline ends. Germline V lookup: CDR1 SGHTA, CDR2 FQGNSA. The CDR3 sequence is CASSLAPFTDTQYF. For the CDR3, the DNA is TGTGCCAGCAGCTTAGCCCCGTTCACAGATACGCAGTATTTT.

This clonotype showed up many times. The chain carries TRBV7-9 and TRBJ2-7; 9 nucleotides match TRBD2. With V trimmed by 4 bases and J by 6 bases, 16 bases remained unmatched. The CDR3 runs 17 residues. The germline V gene encodes CDR1 SEHNR and CDR2 FQNEAQ (reference sequence). CDR3 sequence: CASSSRGREGIRSEQYF. In DNA, the CDR3 is TGTGCCAGCAGCTCAAGGGGGCGGGAGGGGATCAGAAGCGAGCAGTACTTC.

This clonotype was counted between two and nine times. The rearrangement links TRBV27 to TRBJ2-3; D might be TRBD1 (5 bases). The germline V gene encodes CDR1 MNHEY and CDR2 SMNVEV (reference sequence). Trimming removed 6 bases from V and 7 bases from J, with 14 bases in between. This CDR3 contains 13 residues. CDR3 loop: CASRKTVSYTQYF. DNA of the CDR3: TGTGCCAGCAGGAAGACAGTCAGCTATACGCAGTATTTT.

This clonotype has more than one count but fewer than ten. The chain links TRBV29-1 to TRBJ2-1, with D unclear. Trimming removed 7 bases from V and 1 base from J, with 11 bases in between. Germline CDR1 is SQVTM and CDR2 is ANQGSEA. The CDR3 covers 13 residues. In DNA, the CDR3 is TGCAGCGGAAAGACACGTTCCTACAATGAGCAGTTCTTC. Protein sequence: CSGKTRSYNEQFF.

This clonotype was recorded many times. This sequence joins TRBV11-3 and TRBJ2-1; D remains unclear. The CDR3 spans 12 residues. The germline V gene has CDR1 SGHNT and CDR2 YENEEA. Trimming cost V 5 bases and J 4 bases, with 6 bases left between them. The CDR3 DNA reads TGTGCCAGCAGCCTCTTATACAATGAGCAGTTCTTC. It encodes CASSLLYNEQFF.

The J gene is TRBJ2-3, the V gene TRBV20-1, with D maybe TRBD1 (6 bases). Germline CDR1 and CDR2: DFQATT and SNEGSKA (reference sequence). The V gene lost 7 bases and the J gene lost 2 bases, with 10 bases spanning the gap. This CDR3 spans 12 amino acids. CDR3 residues: CSGRGHTDTQYF. The CDR3 region has the DNA TGCAGTGGCAGGGGACACACAGATACGCAGTATTTT.

This clonotype has a handful of counts. This chain links TRBV3-1 with TRBJ2-1; a weak D match, TRBD2 (5 bases). This CDR3 spans 15 amino acids. CDR1 and CDR2 from the germline V gene are LGHDT and YNNKEL (reference sequence). The germline V and J ends were trimmed by 1 base and 7 bases, with 14 bases remaining between them. DNA of the CDR3: TGTGCCAGCAGCCAAGGGAAAGCGGCTAGAAATGAGCAGTTCTTC. Protein product: CASSQGKAARNEQFF.

This chain uses TRBV12-5 with TRBJ2-2; the D is unclear. The CDR3 runs 12 residues. V lost 2 bases and J lost 6, with 4 bases in between. Looked up from germline, CDR1 is LGHNT and CDR2 is FRNRAP. CDR3 sequence reads: CASGLFAGELFF. The CDR3 coding sequence is TGTGCTAGTGGTTTGTTTGCCGGGGAGCTGTTTTTT. Full variable domain (rest looked up from reference TRBV12-5 and TRBJ2-2): DARVTQTPRHKVTEMGQEVTMRCQPILGHNTVFWYRQTMMQGLELLAYFRNRAPLDDSGMPKDRFSAEMPDATLATLKIQPSEPRDSAVYFCASGLFAGELFFGEGSRLTVL.

This sequence joins TRBV11-2 and TRBJ2-2; TRBD2 matches at 12 bases. The germline gives CDR1 SGHAT, CDR2 FQNNGV. Losses at the gene ends were 1 base for V and 0 bases for J; bases not matched to a gene: 3. This CDR3 contains 18 residues. This CDR3 is CASSLGLAGGANTGELFF. Here the CDR3 DNA reads TGTGCCAGCAGCTTAGGCCTAGCGGGAGGGGCGAACACCGGGGAGCTGTTTTTT.

The chain has TRBV20-1 and TRBJ2-7; TRBD1 aligns across 9 bases. This CDR3 is built from 15 residues. The germline gives CDR1 DFQATT, CDR2 SNEGSKA (reference sequence). Losses at the gene ends were 0 bases for V and 2 bases for J; bases not matched to a gene: 5. The CDR3 protein is CSARDEGQGTYEQYF. The CDR3 nucleotides are TGCAGTGCTAGAGATGAGGGACAGGGAACCTACGAGCAGTACTTC.

V gene TRBV29-1 combines with J gene TRBJ1-1; 7 bases agree with TRBD1. V gave up 0 bases and J gave up 10 bases; unmatched junction bases: 11. CDR3 length equals 14 residues. CDR1 is SQVTM and CDR2 is ANQGSEA in the germline V gene. CDR3 bases: TGCAGCGTTGAAGATCTTAGGAGGGGGCAAGGAGCTTTCTTT. Translating gives CSVEDLRRGQGAFF.

V gene TRBV12-3 or TRBV12-4 combines with J gene TRBJ2-2; 7 nucleotides match TRBD2. Germline trimming cut 11 bases from V and 0 bases from J; bases unmatched to any gene: 21. This CDR3 region has 19 residues. Here the CDR3 reads CAANYGRGRGSSNTGELFF. CDR3 coding DNA: TGTGCCGCTAATTACGGGCGCGGGCGCGGGAGCTCGAACACCGGGGAGCTGTTTTTT.

The chain recombines TRBV29-1 with TRBJ2-5, with TRBD1 matching over 8 bases. The germline CDR1 and CDR2 sequences are SQVTM and ANQGSEA. This CDR3 spans 14 amino acids. V lost 6 bases and J lost 5; bases outside the gene matches: 11. The chain's CDR3 is CSVERRDRTETQYF. For the CDR3, the DNA is TGCAGCGTAGAACGCCGGGACAGGACGGAGACCCAGTACTTC.

This clonotype occurred a few times. The V call is TRBV20-1, the J call TRBJ2-3, with 8 bases lining up with TRBD2. J gave up 3 bases and V 6 bases, and 11 bases lay outside the gene matches. Per the germline V gene, CDR1 is DFQATT and CDR2 is SNEGSKA (reference sequence). This CDR3 has 15 amino acids. Here the CDR3 DNA reads TGCAGTGCCCTGAATCCCGGGAGGGTAACAGATACGCAGTATTTT. Its protein is CSALNPGRVTDTQYF.

The table lists this clonotype with a few counts. This chain uses TRBV9 with TRBJ2-1; D not resolved. The CDR3 covers 14 residues. Per germline, CDR1 SGDLS and CDR2 YYNGEE. V was trimmed by 7 bases and J by 2 bases, leaving 13 bases between them. The CDR3 spells CASAASSPYNEQFF. The CDR3 nucleotides are TGTGCCAGCGCGGCCTCGAGTCCCTACAATGAGCAGTTCTTC.

There are a few counts of this clonotype. The V call is TRBV29-1, the J call TRBJ1-3, with D unclear. CDR3 size: 13 residues. V lost 5 bases to trimming and J lost 0 bases, with 8 bases between them. Germline CDR1 SQVTM, CDR2 ANQGSEA. CDR3 protein: CSVQVPSGNTIYF. The DNA for the CDR3 is TGCAGCGTTCAAGTGCCCTCTGGAAACACCATATATTTT.

This clonotype occurred a few times. The chain carries TRBV4-3 and TRBJ2-5, with D maybe TRBD2 (6 bases). Germline V gene lookup returns CDR1 LGHNA and CDR2 YSLEER. Deletions cut 0 bases from V and 5 bases from J, with 13 bases between. CDR3 length: 15 residues. CDR3 sequence: CASSQDWGRRETQYF. The CDR3 DNA reads as TGCGCCAGCAGCCAAGATTGGGGGAGGAGGGAGACCCAGTACTTC.

The chain has TRBV18 and TRBJ2-1, with 7 bases identical to TRBD2. This CDR3 contains 16 residues. The germline V gene encodes CDR1 KGHSH and CDR2 LQKENI. V shed 3 bases, J shed 3 bases, and the junction held 8 bases outside the gene matches. CDR3 sequence: CASSPKLAENYNEQFF. In nucleotides, the CDR3 is TGTGCCAGCTCACCGAAGCTAGCGGAAAACTACAATGAGCAGTTCTTC.

This clonotype was counted many times. The chain combines TRBV29-1 with TRBJ2-7; D remains unclear. V lost 4 bases to trimming and J lost 5 bases, with 6 bases between them. Germline values: CDR1 SQVTM, CDR2 ANQGSEA. The CDR3 is made up of 10 amino acids. The CDR3 protein is CSVGAHEQYF. The CDR3 nucleotides read TGCAGCGTTGGGGCCCACGAGCAGTACTTC.

The rearrangement uses TRBV12-3 or TRBV12-4 and TRBJ1-6; D might be TRBD1 (6 bases). V dropped 9 bases and J dropped 7 bases, with 22 bases sitting between them. The CDR3 has 16 residues. The CDR3, as DNA: TGTGCCAGGCTTGGGGGGGGCCGGGACGACAATTCACCCCTCCACTTT. This encodes CARLGGGRDDNSPLHF.

This clonotype occurred many times. The chain employs TRBV7-3 and TRBJ2-1; D uncertain. CDR1 is SGHTA, CDR2 FQGTGA, per germline. Trimming left V 4 bases short and J 1 base short, with 11 bases between. CDR3 length: 15 residues. In DNA form, the CDR3 reads TGTGCCAGCAGCTCATCGACTGATTCCTACAATGAGCAGTTCTTC. This sequence encodes CASSSSTDSYNEQFF.

This clonotype came up a few times. The chain uses TRBV9 and TRBJ2-5; 11 bases line up with TRBD2. Trimming took 0 bases from V and 2 from J; bases not matched to a gene: 0. CDR1 and CDR2 (germline): SGDLS, YYNGEE. The CDR3 runs 15 residues. This CDR3 reads CASSVASGRQETQYF. The CDR3 DNA reads as TGTGCCAGCAGCGTAGCTAGCGGGAGGCAAGAGACCCAGTACTTC. The variable domain in full, completed from reference TRBV9 and TRBJ2-5, reads DSGVTQTPKHLITATGQRVTLRCSPRSGDLSVYWYQQSLDQGLQFLIQYYNGEERAKGNILERFSAQQFPDLHSELNLSSLELGDSALYFCASSVASGRQETQYFGPGTRLLVL.

The chain employs TRBV30 and TRBJ2-3; 10 bases match TRBD1. Looked up from germline, CDR1 is GTSNPN and CDR2 is SVGIG (reference sequence). The V gene end was trimmed by 1 base and the J gene end by 10 bases; junction bases not matched to a gene: 2. The CDR3 contains 12 residues. DNA of the CDR3: TGTGCCTGGAGTGGGGACAGGGGTCCGCAGTATTTT. This sequence encodes CAWSGDRGPQYF. The variable domain in full, with the rest retrieved from reference TRBV30 and TRBJ2-3, is SQTIHQWPATLVQPVGSPLSLECTVEGTSNPNLYWYRQAAGRGLQLLFYSVGIGQISSEVPQNLSASRPQDRQFILSSKKLLLSDSGFYLCAWSGDRGPQYFGPGTRLTVL.

This clonotype was detected ten times or more. The V gene is TRBV6-5, the J gene TRBJ2-1; 7 nucleotides line up with TRBD1. V lost 4 bases and J lost 6; bases outside the gene matches: 6. The germline gives CDR1 MNHEY, CDR2 SVGAGI. This CDR3 is built from 14 residues. Written as DNA, the CDR3 is TGTGCCAGCAGTTCTCAGGGGGTGGGCAATGAGCAGTTCTTC. It codes for CASSSQGVGNEQFF.

This clonotype appeared a few times. The chain has TRBV20-1 and TRBJ2-1, with D possibly matching TRBD1 (5 bases). CDR3 length equals 15 residues. Germline assignment: CDR1 DFQATT and CDR2 SNEGSKA (reference sequence). V lost 3 bases, J lost 1 base, and 13 bases lay in between. The CDR3 DNA sequence: TGCAGTGCTAGTAGACAGACTCCTTCCTACAATGAGCAGTTCTTC. Protein: CSASRQTPSYNEQFF.

The V and J genes are TRBV2 and TRBJ2-5; 7 bases are a match to TRBD2. The CDR3 totals 13 residues. Germline V gene lookup returns CDR1 SNHLY and CDR2 FYNNEI. Trimming took 6 bases from V and 3 from J; bases not matched to a gene: 4. The CDR3 reads CASRGAGEETQYF. Written as DNA, the CDR3 is TGTGCCAGCAGAGGTGCGGGGGAAGAGACCCAGTACTTC.

V usage is TRBV7-2 and J usage is TRBJ2-5, with 11 bases fitting TRBD2. Losses at the gene ends were 1 base for V and 4 bases for J; bases not matched to a gene: 5. Germline V gene sequence: CDR1 SGHTA, CDR2 FQGNSA. The CDR3 spans 16 residues. In DNA, the CDR3 is TGTGCCAGCAGCTTAGTCGTAGCGGGAGGGCGAGAGACCCAGTACTTC. Translation gives CASSLVVAGGRETQYF.

This clonotype appeared a few times. The rearrangement links TRBV12-3 or TRBV12-4 to TRBJ2-3; D may be TRBD1 or TRBD2 (5 bases each). V was cut by 4 bases and J by 0 bases, with 14 bases left in between. The CDR3 consists of 16 residues. The CDR3 loop is CASSSGDPLSTDTQYF. CDR3 in DNA: TGTGCCAGCAGTTCCGGGGACCCGCTAAGCACAGATACGCAGTATTTT.